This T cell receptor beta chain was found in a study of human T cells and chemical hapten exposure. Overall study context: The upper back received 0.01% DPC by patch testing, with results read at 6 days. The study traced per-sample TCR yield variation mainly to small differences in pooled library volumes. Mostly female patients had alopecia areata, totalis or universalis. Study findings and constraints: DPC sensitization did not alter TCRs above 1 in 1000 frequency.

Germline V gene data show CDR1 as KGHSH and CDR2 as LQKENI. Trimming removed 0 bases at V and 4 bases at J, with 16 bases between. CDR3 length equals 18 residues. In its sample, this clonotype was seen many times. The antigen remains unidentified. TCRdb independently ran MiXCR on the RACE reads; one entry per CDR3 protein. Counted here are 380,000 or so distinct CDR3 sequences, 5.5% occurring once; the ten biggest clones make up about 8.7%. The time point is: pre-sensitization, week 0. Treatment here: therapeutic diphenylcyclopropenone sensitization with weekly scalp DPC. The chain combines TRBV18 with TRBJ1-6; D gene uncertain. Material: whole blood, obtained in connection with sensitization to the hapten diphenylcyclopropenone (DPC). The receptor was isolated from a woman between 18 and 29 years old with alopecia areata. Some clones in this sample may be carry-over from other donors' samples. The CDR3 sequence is CASSPPGFPHPYNSPLHF. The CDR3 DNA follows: TGTGCCAGCTCACCACCTGGTTTTCCCCACCCATATAATTCACCCCTCCACTTT.